The 21 T cell receptor beta chains below were found in one sample sequenced in a study of blood T cell repertoires in COVID-19. Sequencing was performed with immunoSEQ multiplex PCR; in TCRdb, only in-frame clones are kept and a portion is missing. The profile covers 60,000 to 90,000 clones, with approximately 90% appearing a single time and around 5.1% taken by the ten largest. Sequencing was carried out using peripheral blood. The receptors here all came from a woman older than 75 with active or convalescent COVID-19.

The rearrangement links TRBV27 to TRBJ1-5; D might be TRBD1 (5 bases). The germline CDR1 and CDR2 sequences are MNHEY and SMNVEV (reference sequence). Trimming removed 6 bases at V and 0 bases at J, with 9 bases between. The CDR3 contains 14 residues. The CDR3 DNA reads as TGTGCCAGCAGGACAGCATATAGCAATCAGCCCCAGCATTTT. Its protein is CASRTAYSNQPQHF.

The sample holds one count of this clone. The chain is built from TRBV7-2 and TRBJ1-6; a possible D gene is TRBD1 (5 bases). Germline loops: CDR1 SGHTA, CDR2 FQGNSA. V lost 3 bases and J lost 9, with 9 bases in between. The CDR3 extends over 13 amino acids. The CDR3 DNA reads as TGTGCCAGCAGCTTCAGGGAAAGTTCACCCCTCCACTTT. This encodes CASSFRESSPLHF.

This chain links TRBV9 with TRBJ1-4; the match to TRBD1 covers 8 bases. CDR1 and CDR2 (germline): SGDLS, YYNGEE. The CDR3 runs 15 residues. Unmatched junction bases numbered 3, after V lost 1 base and J lost 4 bases. DNA of the CDR3: TGTGCCAGCAGCGTACAGGGGGCAAGTAATGAAAAACTGTTTTTT. Protein sequence: CASSVQGASNEKLFF.

The V call is TRBV9, the J call TRBJ1-5, with D unresolved. The germline CDR1 and CDR2 sequences are SGDLS and YYNGEE. The germline V and J ends were trimmed by 0 bases and 3 bases, with 7 bases remaining between them. This CDR3 region has 14 residues. The DNA of the CDR3 is TGTGCCAGCAGCGTAGGGCCTTACAATCAGCCCCAGCATTTT. This encodes CASSVGPYNQPQHF.

V and J are TRBV6-5 and TRBJ1-5, with D tentatively TRBD1 (5 bases). This CDR3 has 15 residues. CDR1 and CDR2 from the germline V gene are MNHEY and SVGAGI. Trimming stripped 7 bases from V and 7 bases from J, with 20 bases between. The CDR3 is CASNPGGLGEQPQHF. The CDR3 DNA is TGTGCCAGCAATCCGGGGGGGTTGGGGGAACAGCCCCAGCATTTT.

The chain recombines TRBV18 with TRBJ2-1; 8 bases map to TRBD2. Trimming removed 4 bases from V and 0 bases from J; junction bases left unmatched: 2. Germline assignment: CDR1 KGHSH and CDR2 LQKENI. This CDR3 has 15 residues. The CDR3 DNA sequence: TGTGCCAGCTCACGAAGCGGGAGCTCCTACAATGAGCAGTTCTTC. This gives the protein CASSRSGSSYNEQFF. The entire variable domain, with the rest obtained from reference TRBV18 and TRBJ2-1, is as follows: NAGVMQNPRHLVRRRGQEARLRCSPMKGHSHVYWYRQLPEEGLKFMVYLQKENIIDESGMPKERFSAEFPKEGPSILRIQQVVRGDSAAYFCASSRSGSSYNEQFFGPGTRLTVL.

This chain links TRBV28 with TRBJ2-7, with a tentative D call TRBD2 (6 bases). With 6 bases removed from V and 0 bases from J, the gap between germline ends came to 15 bases. Germline CDR1 and CDR2: MDHEN and SYDVKM. The CDR3 runs 15 residues. The CDR3 loop is CASRGGLYSSYEQYF. The CDR3 DNA sequence: TGTGCCAGCAGGGGGGGACTTTACAGCTCCTACGAGCAGTACTTC.

The chain employs TRBV11-1 and TRBJ2-1; 9 bases match TRBD2. Germline V gives CDR1 SGHAT, CDR2 FQDESV (reference sequence). Trimming removed 1 base from V and 4 bases from J; junction bases left unmatched: 5. This CDR3 has 16 residues. CDR3 bases: TGTGCCAGCAGCTTAGTGCGGGGGGGTGTTTACAATGAGCAGTTCTTC. It is translated as CASSLVRGGVYNEQFF.

The V gene is TRBV28, the J gene TRBJ1-5; the D gene is possibly TRBD1 (6 bases). V lost 5 bases to trimming and J lost 0 bases, with 14 bases between them. Per the germline V gene, CDR1 is MDHEN and CDR2 is SYDVKM. This CDR3 has 16 amino acids. The CDR3 is CASSPLGQYSNQPQHF. The CDR3 bases are TGTGCCAGCAGTCCCCTAGGACAGTATAGCAATCAGCCCCAGCATTTT. The full variable domain, rest sourced from reference TRBV28 and TRBJ1-5, is DVKVTQSSRYLVKRTGEKVFLECVQDMDHENMFWYRQDPGLGLRLIYFSYDVKMKEKGDIPEGYSVSREKKERFSLILESASTNQTSMYLCASSPLGQYSNQPQHFGDGTRLSIL.

This sequence joins TRBV10-3 and TRBJ1-6; the D gene is possibly TRBD1 (5 bases). CDR3 length: 15 residues. Per germline, CDR1 ENHRY and CDR2 SYGVKD. V gave up 5 bases and J gave up 9 bases, with 17 bases separating them. CDR3 sequence reads: CAISPESIRVSPLHF. The CDR3 nucleotides read TGTGCCATCAGTCCTGAGTCGATCAGGGTTTCACCCCTCCACTTT.

The V call is TRBV7-9, the J call TRBJ2-6; D possibly corresponds to TRBD2 (5 bases). The V gene's germline CDR1 is SEHNR and CDR2 FQNEAQ (reference sequence). Trimming stripped 5 bases from V and 1 base from J, with 12 bases between. This CDR3 spans 16 amino acids. CDR3 protein: CASSPIGLSGANVLTF. The CDR3 coding sequence is TGTGCCAGCAGCCCTATCGGACTTTCTGGGGCCAACGTCCTGACTTTC.

CDR3: CASSPGGRAETQYF. The CDR3 bases are TGTGCCAGCAGCCCCGGGGGGCGCGCAGAGACCCAGTACTTC. The chain is built from TRBV6-2 or TRBV6-3 and TRBJ2-5; possibly TRBD2 for D (7 bases). Germline V gene lookup returns CDR1 MNHEY and CDR2 SVGEGT. The CDR3 extends over 14 amino acids. Trimming stripped 6 bases from V and 4 bases from J, with 15 bases between.

This chain joins TRBV7-9 and TRBJ2-3; 9 nucleotides line up with TRBD2. The CDR3 spans 15 residues. V lost 5 bases and J lost 4; bases outside the gene matches: 7. Germline V lookup: CDR1 SEHNR, CDR2 FQNEAQ (reference sequence). CDR3 region: CASSEREVLSDTQYF. The CDR3 region has the DNA TGTGCCAGCAGCGAGCGGGAGGTGCTTTCAGATACGCAGTATTTT.

This sequence joins TRBV7-2 and TRBJ2-7, with TRBD1 matching 10 bases. The trim removed 5 bases at V and 2 bases at J, leaving 6 bases unmatched. CDR3 length: 15 amino acids. CDR1 is SGHTA, CDR2 FQGNSA, per germline. This CDR3 is CASSPGQGPPYEQYF. DNA for the CDR3: TGTGCCAGCAGCCCGGGACAGGGGCCGCCCTACGAGCAGTACTTC.

The rearrangement links TRBV19 to TRBJ2-5; 7 nucleotides agree with TRBD2. Germline-derived CDR1 and CDR2 are LNHDA and SQIVND (reference sequence). V was pared by 3 bases and J by 2 bases, with 6 bases of the junction left unmatched. This CDR3 has 15 residues. Here the CDR3 reads CASSMGSAGQETQYF. For the CDR3, the DNA is TGTGCCAGTAGTATGGGGTCAGCGGGGCAAGAGACCCAGTACTTC.

V gene TRBV11-3 combines with J gene TRBJ2-5; D unresolved. This CDR3 has 13 residues. V dropped 0 bases and J dropped 4 bases, with 6 bases sitting between them. Germline CDR1 reads SGHNT; CDR2 reads YENEEA. CDR3 nucleotide sequence: TGTGCCAGCAGCTTAGACGCAGGAGAGACCCAGTACTTC. This codes for CASSLDAGETQYF.

This clone showed up just a few times. This chain connects TRBV29-1 to TRBJ1-4; D call uncertain. V lost 7 bases and J 0 bases, leaving 6 bases between the germline ends. Germline values: CDR1 SQVTM, CDR2 ANQGSEA. This CDR3 region has 12 residues. CDR3 coding DNA: TGCAGCGCCCTTACAACTAATGAAAAACTGTTTTTT. Protein product: CSALTTNEKLFF.

The V call is TRBV5-1, the J call TRBJ2-7; 13 bases align to TRBD2. V lost 0 bases and J lost 2; bases outside the gene matches: 8. Germline V gives CDR1 SGHRS, CDR2 YFSETQ. The CDR3 has 18 residues. The CDR3 here is CASSLEGLLAGGAYEQYF. The CDR3 region has the DNA TGCGCCAGCAGCTTGGAAGGCCTACTAGCGGGAGGGGCCTACGAGCAGTACTTC.

This clone was counted only a few times. This chain joins TRBV6-2 or TRBV6-3 and TRBJ1-1; D gene uncertain. The CDR3 is made up of 12 amino acids. With 3 bases removed from V and 4 bases from J, the gap between germline ends came to 6 bases. The V gene's germline CDR1 is MNHEY and CDR2 SVGEGT. CDR3 protein: CASSYGLTEAFF. The CDR3, as DNA: TGTGCCAGCAGTTATGGGCTCACTGAAGCTTTCTTT.

In regard to this clone: This sample also contains other DNA sequences that code for the same CDR3. The V call is TRBV5-1, the J call TRBJ1-5, with D possibly TRBD1 on 6 matching bases. Trimming removed 0 bases at V and 3 bases at J, with 10 bases between. CDR1 SGHRS and CDR2 YFSETQ come from the germline V gene. The CDR3 sequence is 15 residues long. CDR3 protein: CASSLGQGSNQPQHF. The CDR3 DNA is TGCGCCAGCAGCTTGGGGCAGGGGTCCAATCAGCCCCAGCATTTT.

For the CDR3, the DNA is TGTGCCAGCAGCAAAGAAGGCATTCGTGGGAGAGGCAGCGATGAGCAGTTCTTC. Protein product: CASSKEGIRGRGSDEQFF. J is TRBJ2-1 and V is TRBV21-1; the table calls TRBD2, which could not be checked here. TRBV21-1 is a pseudogene locus. The CDR3 runs 18 residues.